This T cell receptor beta chain originates from a study of cytotoxic CD8 clonotypes in ibrutinib-treated CLL. Details on this clone: Its antigen remains unidentified.

Study results and caveats: Clonality increased at ibrutinib response, then returned toward baseline at progression.

Depth targeted 1 in 200,000 to 1 in 1 million T cells, averaging around 9.5x coverage per clonotype. Only in-frame clones appear in the TCRdb table, and some are missing; sequencing was by immunoSEQ multiplex PCR. This table has roughly 200,000 clones, approximately 70% appearing once. Per the germline V gene, CDR1 is GTSNPN and CDR2 is SVGIG (reference sequence). Trimming took off 1 base at V and 4 bases at J, with 8 bases between the two ends. The CDR3 contains 14 residues. This TCR came from a human donor with chronic lymphocytic leukemia. J is TRBJ2-6 and V is TRBV30; D ambiguous. The starting material was PBMCs, obtained after 12 months of ibrutinib treatment. This CDR3 reads CAWSGPRGANVLTF. CDR3 DNA sequence: TGTGCCTGGAGTGGCCCGCGGGGGGCCAACGTCCTGACTTTC.